The 3 T cell receptor beta chains in this list originate from one sample, sequenced in a study of T cells after yellow fever vaccination. Via MiXCR, TCRdb re-called the 5' RACE reads, giving one row per CDR3 protein. Of hundreds of thousands of distinct CDR3 sequences listed, approximately 5.7% were seen once; the top ten hold over 14%. Sequencing used PBMCs, obtained 5 days after the yellow fever booster vaccination. The receptors shown here come from a man aged 25 to 40 who received the YFV17D yellow fever vaccine.

This clonotype was seen repeatedly, ten times or more. J is TRBJ2-1 and V is TRBV20-1; D is perhaps TRBD1 or TRBD2 (5 bases each). CDR1 DFQATT and CDR2 SNEGSKA come from the germline V gene (reference sequence). The CDR3 has 13 amino acids. Trimming cost V 3 bases and J 6 bases, with 12 bases left between them. CDR3 region: CSARGTIGNEQFF. CDR3 coding DNA: TGCAGTGCTAGGGGGACCATAGGCAATGAGCAGTTCTTC.

J is TRBJ2-1 and V is TRBV7-9; D call uncertain. Trimming took 5 bases from V and 2 from J, leaving 19 bases between them. This CDR3 is built from 17 residues. Germline V gene lookup returns CDR1 SEHNR and CDR2 FQNEAQ (reference sequence). CDR3 DNA: TGTGCCAGCAGCCCACACTTCGCTCGTCCGACCTACAATGAGCAGTTCTTC. Translating gives CASSPHFARPTYNEQFF.

There are many counts of this clonotype. The chain recombines TRBV20-1 with TRBJ2-5; D is unresolved. Trimming stripped 4 bases from V and 4 bases from J, with 16 bases between. The CDR3 spans 14 residues. The germline gives CDR1 DFQATT, CDR2 SNEGSKA (reference sequence). The CDR3 here is CSATGSWTSETQYF. The CDR3 DNA is TGCAGTGCTACCGGGTCCTGGACGTCAGAGACCCAGTACTTC.